The sequence of this TCR beta chain was determined in a study of Tregs in tolerant kidney transplant recipients. Germline V gene sequence: CDR1 MNHEY, CDR2 SVGAGI. This CDR3 has 15 amino acids. V was clipped by 0 bases and J by 6 bases, with 12 bases between them. Study conclusions and caveats: Expanding Tregs on activated donor B cells appeared to best identify donor-specific TCRbeta clones.

This table comes from immunoSEQ multiplex PCR, and its TCRdb copy is limited to in-frame clones, with some not included. Of about 240,000 clones in the sample, about 80% were seen once. Concerning this clone itself: What it binds is unknown.

The chain is built from TRBV6-5 and TRBJ2-1, with unresolved D. Material for sequencing was CD4+ T cells from blood. The TCR comes from a human donor in good health. In DNA form, the CDR3 reads TGTGCCAGCAGTTACTCGTCAGGTTATGGCAATGAGCAGTTCTTC. This codes for CASSYSSGYGNEQFF.